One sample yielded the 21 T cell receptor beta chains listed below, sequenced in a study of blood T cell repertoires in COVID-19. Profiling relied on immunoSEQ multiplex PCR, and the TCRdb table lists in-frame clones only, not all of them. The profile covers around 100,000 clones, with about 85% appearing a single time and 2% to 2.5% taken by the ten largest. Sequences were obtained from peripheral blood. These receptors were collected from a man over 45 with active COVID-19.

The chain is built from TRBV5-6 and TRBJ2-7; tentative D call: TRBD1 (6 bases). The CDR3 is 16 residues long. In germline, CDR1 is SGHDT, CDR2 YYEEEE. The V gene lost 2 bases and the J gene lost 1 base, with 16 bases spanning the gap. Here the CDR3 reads CASSLSGDTSSYEQYF. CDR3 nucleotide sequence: TGTGCCAGCAGCTTATCAGGGGACACCTCTTCCTACGAGCAGTACTTC.

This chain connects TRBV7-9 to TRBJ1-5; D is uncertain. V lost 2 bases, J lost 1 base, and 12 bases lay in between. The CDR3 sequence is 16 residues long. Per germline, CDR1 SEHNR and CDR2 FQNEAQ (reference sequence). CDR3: CASSLSAGQSNQPQHF. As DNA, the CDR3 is TGTGCCAGCAGCTTAAGTGCGGGCCAAAGCAATCAGCCCCAGCATTTT. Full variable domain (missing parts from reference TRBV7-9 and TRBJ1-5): DTGVSQNPRHKITKRGQNVTFRCDPISEHNRLYWYRQTLGQGPEFLTYFQNEAQLEKSRLLSDRFSAERPKGSFSTLEIQRTEQGDSAMYLCASSLSAGQSNQPQHFGDGTRLSIL.

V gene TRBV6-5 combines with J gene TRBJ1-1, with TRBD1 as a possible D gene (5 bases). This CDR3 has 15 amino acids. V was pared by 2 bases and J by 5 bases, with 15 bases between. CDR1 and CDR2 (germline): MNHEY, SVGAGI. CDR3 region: CASSYGTGGGTEAFF. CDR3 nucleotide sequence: TGTGCCAGCAGTTACGGGACGGGGGGAGGGACTGAAGCTTTCTTT.

The CDR3 region has the DNA TGCGCCAGCAGCTCCGGGACAGGAAGCTACACTGAAGCTTTCTTT. Residues: CASSSGTGSYTEAFF. The rearrangement links TRBV5-1 to TRBJ1-1; 8 positions match TRBD1. The CDR3 runs to 15 residues. The germline V gene has CDR1 SGHRS and CDR2 YFSETQ. The ends lost 3 bases at V and 3 bases at J; junction bases unmatched: 7. Using reference TRBV5-1 and TRBJ1-1 for the parts outside the CDR3, the full variable domain is KAGVTQTPRYLIKTRGQQVTLSCSPISGHRSVSWYQQTPGQGLQFLFEYFSETQRNKGNFPGRFSGRQFSNSRSEMNVSTLELGDSALYLCASSSGTGSYTEAFFGQGTRLTVV.

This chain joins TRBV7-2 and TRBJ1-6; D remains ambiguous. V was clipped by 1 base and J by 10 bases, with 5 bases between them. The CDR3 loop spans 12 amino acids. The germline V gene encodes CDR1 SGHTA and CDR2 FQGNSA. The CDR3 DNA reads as TGTGCCAGCAGCTTAGACCAGTCACCCCTCCACTTT. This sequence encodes CASSLDQSPLHF. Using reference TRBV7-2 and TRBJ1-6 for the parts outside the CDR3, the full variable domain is GAGVSQSPSNKVTEKGKDVELRCDPISGHTALYWYRQSLGQGLEFLIYFQGNSAPDKSGLPSDRFSAERTGGSVSTLTIQRTQQEDSAVYLCASSLDQSPLHFGNGTRLTVT.

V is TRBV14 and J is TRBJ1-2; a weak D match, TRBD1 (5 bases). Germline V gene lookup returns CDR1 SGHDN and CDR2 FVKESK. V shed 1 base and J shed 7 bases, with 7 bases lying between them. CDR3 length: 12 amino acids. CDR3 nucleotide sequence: TGTGCCAGCAGCCAAGTCGGGGGTGGCTACACCTTC. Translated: CASSQVGGGYTF. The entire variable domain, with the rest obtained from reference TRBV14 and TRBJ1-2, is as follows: EAGVTQFPSHSVIEKGQTVTLRCDPISGHDNLYWYRRVMGKEIKFLLHFVKESKQDESGMPNNRFLAERTGGTYSTLKVQPAELEDSGVYFCASSQVGGGYTFGSGTRLTVV.

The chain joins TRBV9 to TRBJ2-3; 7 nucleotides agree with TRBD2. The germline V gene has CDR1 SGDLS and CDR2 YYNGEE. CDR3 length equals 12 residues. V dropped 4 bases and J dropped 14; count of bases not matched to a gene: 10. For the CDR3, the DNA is TGTGCCAGCAGCCCCCGGGAGGATCGATTGTATTTT. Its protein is CASSPREDRLYF. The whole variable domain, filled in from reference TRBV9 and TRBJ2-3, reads DSGVTQTPKHLITATGQRVTLRCSPRSGDLSVYWYQQSLDQGLQFLIQYYNGEERAKGNILERFSAQQFPDLHSELNLSSLELGDSALYFCASSPREDRLYFGPGTRLTVL.

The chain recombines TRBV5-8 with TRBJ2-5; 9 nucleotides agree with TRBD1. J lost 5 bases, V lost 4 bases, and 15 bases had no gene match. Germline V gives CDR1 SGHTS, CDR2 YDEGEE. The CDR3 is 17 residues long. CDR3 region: CASSPRTGALRGETQYF. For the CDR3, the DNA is TGTGCCAGCAGCCCTAGGACAGGGGCCCTCAGGGGGGAGACCCAGTACTTC.

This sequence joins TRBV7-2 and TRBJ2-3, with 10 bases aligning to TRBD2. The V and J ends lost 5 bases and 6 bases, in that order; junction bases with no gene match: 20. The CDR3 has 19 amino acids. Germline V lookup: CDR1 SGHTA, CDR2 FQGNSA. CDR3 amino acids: CASSPRAGLAGGRGDTQYF. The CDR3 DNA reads TGTGCCAGCAGCCCTAGAGCCGGATTAGCGGGGGGCCGGGGCGATACGCAGTATTTT.

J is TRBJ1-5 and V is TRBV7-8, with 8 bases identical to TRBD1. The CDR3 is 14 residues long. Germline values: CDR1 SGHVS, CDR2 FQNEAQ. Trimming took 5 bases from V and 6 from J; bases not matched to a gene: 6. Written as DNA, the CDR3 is TGTGCCAGCAGCGGTCAGGGGGCGGGTCAGCCCCAGCATTTT. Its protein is CASSGQGAGQPQHF.

The CDR3 DNA follows: TGTGCCAGTACCTCAGCGAGGGGACAGGGACGCTACACCTTC. This gives the protein CASTSARGQGRYTF. This rearrangement joins TRBV19 to TRBJ1-2, with 9 positions matching TRBD1. Per germline, CDR1 LNHDA and CDR2 SQIVND (reference sequence). V lost 7 bases and J lost 9; bases outside the gene matches: 12. The CDR3 sequence is 14 residues long.

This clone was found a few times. The CDR3: CASSYGLTGPRAFF. Written as DNA, the CDR3 is TGTGCCAGCAGTTACGGGCTAACAGGCCCGCGAGCTTTCTTT. The rearrangement links TRBV6-5 to TRBJ1-1; D is perhaps TRBD1 (5 bases). Trimming left V 2 bases short and J 10 bases short, with 17 bases between. Germline V gene lookup returns CDR1 MNHEY and CDR2 SVGAGI. This CDR3 is built from 14 residues.

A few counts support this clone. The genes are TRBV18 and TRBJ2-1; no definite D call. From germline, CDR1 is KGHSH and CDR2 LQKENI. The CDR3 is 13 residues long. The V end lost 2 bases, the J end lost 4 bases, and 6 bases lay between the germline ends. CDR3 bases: TGTGCCAGCTCACCATCCCTTTACAATGAGCAGTTCTTC. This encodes CASSPSLYNEQFF.

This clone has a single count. CDR3 sequence: CASSVDSGNYEQYF. The CDR3 region has the DNA TGTGCCAGCAGCGTAGATAGCGGAAACTACGAGCAGTACTTC. This rearrangement joins TRBV9 to TRBJ2-7, with TRBD2 as a possible D gene (6 bases). The V and J ends lost 0 bases and 3 bases respectively, with 10 bases between them. Per the germline V gene, CDR1 is SGDLS and CDR2 is YYNGEE. The CDR3 totals 14 residues.

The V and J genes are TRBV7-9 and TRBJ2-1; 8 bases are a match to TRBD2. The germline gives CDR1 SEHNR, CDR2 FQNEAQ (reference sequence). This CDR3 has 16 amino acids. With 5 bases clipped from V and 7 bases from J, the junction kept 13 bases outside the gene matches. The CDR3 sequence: CASSPPRGGGVNEQFF. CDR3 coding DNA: TGTGCCAGCAGCCCCCCACGGGGGGGAGGGGTTAATGAGCAGTTCTTC.

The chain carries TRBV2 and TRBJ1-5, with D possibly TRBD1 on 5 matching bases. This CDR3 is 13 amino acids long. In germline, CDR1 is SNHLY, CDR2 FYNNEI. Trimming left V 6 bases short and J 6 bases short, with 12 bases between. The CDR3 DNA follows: TGTGCCAGCAGACCAGACAGTATTCAGCCCCAGCATTTT. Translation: CASRPDSIQPQHF.

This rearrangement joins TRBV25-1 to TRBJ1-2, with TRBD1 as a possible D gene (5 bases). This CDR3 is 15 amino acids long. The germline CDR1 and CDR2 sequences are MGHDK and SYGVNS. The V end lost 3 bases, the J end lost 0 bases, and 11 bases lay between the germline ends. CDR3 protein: CASSEVGTPNYGYTF. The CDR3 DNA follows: TGTGCCAGCAGTGAGGTCGGGACTCCTAACTATGGCTACACCTTC.

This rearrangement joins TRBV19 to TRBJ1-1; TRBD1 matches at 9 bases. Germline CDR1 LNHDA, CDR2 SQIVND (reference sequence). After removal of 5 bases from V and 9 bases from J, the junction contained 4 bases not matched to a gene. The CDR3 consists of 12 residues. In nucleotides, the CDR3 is TGTGCCAGTAGTCGACAGGGGGAGAAAGCTTTCTTT. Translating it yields CASSRQGEKAFF. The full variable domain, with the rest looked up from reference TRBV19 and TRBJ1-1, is DGGITQSPKYLFRKEGQNVTLSCEQNLNHDAMYWYRQDPGQGLRLIYYSQIVNDFQKGDIAEGYSVSREKKESFPLTVTSAQKNPTAFYLCASSRQGEKAFFGQGTRLTVV.

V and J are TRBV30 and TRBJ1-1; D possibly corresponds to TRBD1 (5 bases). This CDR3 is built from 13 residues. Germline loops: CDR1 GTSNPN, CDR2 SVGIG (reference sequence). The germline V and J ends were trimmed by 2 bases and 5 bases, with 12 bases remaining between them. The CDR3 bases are TGTGCCTGGAGTTCGATGGGGGGGACTGAAGCTTTCTTT. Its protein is CAWSSMGGTEAFF.

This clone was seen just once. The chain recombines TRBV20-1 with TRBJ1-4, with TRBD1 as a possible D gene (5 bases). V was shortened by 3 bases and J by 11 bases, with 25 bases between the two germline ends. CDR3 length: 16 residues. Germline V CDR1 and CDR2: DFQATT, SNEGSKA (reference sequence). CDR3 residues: CSASSDPMAGKGKLFF. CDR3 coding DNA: TGCAGTGCTAGTAGTGACCCAATGGCAGGGAAGGGGAAACTGTTTTTT.

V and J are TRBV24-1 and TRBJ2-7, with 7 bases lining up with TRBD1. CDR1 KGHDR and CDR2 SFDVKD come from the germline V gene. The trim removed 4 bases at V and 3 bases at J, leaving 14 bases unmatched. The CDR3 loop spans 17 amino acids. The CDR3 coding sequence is TGTGCCACCAGTGACCCGCGGCTTAAGACAGGGCTCTACGAGCAGTACTTC. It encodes CATSDPRLKTGLYEQYF.